Listed below are T cell receptor beta chains from one sample, sequenced in a study of identical twins. TCRdb processed the 5' RACE reads anew with MiXCR; each CDR3 protein has one entry. The sample has around 340,000 distinct CDR3 sequences, approximately 13% seen once; the top ten hold 7.2%. The sample was also linked to a second study, of yellow fever vaccine responses in identical twins.

Sequenced sample: CD8+ T cells sorted from blood. These receptors were taken from a woman aged 18-29 years in good health. The CDR3 runs from the conserved cysteine through the conserved F or W.

V gene,CDR3 protein
TRBV6-2/TRBV6-3,CASSYFDPRELAKNIQYF
TRBV7-6,CASSLPGGTGGTGELFF
TRBV29-1,CSVEGGRGGTGELFF
TRBV12-3/TRBV12-4,CASNPTGPGANVLTF
TRBV7-8,CASRSLEAGELFF
TRBV9,CASSARDTSYEQYF
TRBV12-3/TRBV12-4,CASSLAIGSYNEQFF
TRBV6-5,CASSYSKGSVETQYF
TRBV2,CASRAPGQGPLLYGYTF
TRBV4-1,CASSQALAGGSGELFF
TRBV7-9,CASSLEDSGANVLTF